These T cell receptor beta chains were read from a single sample in a study of response to subunit inactivated influenza vaccine. Via MiXCR, TCRdb re-called the RT-PCR reads, giving one row per CDR3 protein. The sample holds around 790,000 distinct CDR3 sequences, around 21% seen once. This sample comprised PBMCs from blood, obtained 4 to 6 days after vaccination. All receptors derive from a man in his forties or fifties who received an inactivated influenza vaccine. CDR3s leave out the opening cysteine and the closing phenylalanine or tryptophan. Fields, in order: V gene, CDR3 protein.

TRBV7-2	ASSSAVGAKNIQY
TRBV5-1	ASSLTVSGGETQY
TRBV5-5	ASSYRDGYNSPLH
TRBV5-6	ASSLDRGRVVSGELF
TRBV4-2	ASSPGEFRNTEAF
TRBV12-3/TRBV12-4	ASSLYESYEQY
TRBV5-1	ASSPTGTGKTGANVLT
TRBV20-1	SAIQRGASGRRNEQF
TRBV7-9	ASSPTTGQPYEQY
TRBV5-1	ASSFDQGLQF
TRBV11-2	ASSEKTGGEQY
TRBV7-9	ASSLISRSNTGELF
TRBV7-9	ASSTTGDYGYT
TRBV4-3	ASSPWPMGDRVGELF
TRBV11-2	ASTKGASGRFGYEQY
TRBV6-1	ASRTGRRGTQY
TRBV15	ATSGELTGFDQETQY
TRBV4-1	ASSQGLSGGYTDTQY
TRBV6-5	ASSYSRGPYNEQF
TRBV29-1	SVTNGGSTDTQY
TRBV5-1	ASSPGTRSTDTQY
TRBV6-2/TRBV6-3	ASSYRPGHSMNTEAF
TRBV5-1	ASSAGLLSGSQETQY
TRBV20-1	SASIGLNTGELF
TRBV14	ASSQGDRDTDTQY
TRBV27	ASSPLGSHYEQY
TRBV18	ASSRNPGDYGYT